One and the same sample provided the 12 T cell receptor beta chains below, sequenced in a study of CD8 T cells in Susac syndrome. With random hexamers, reverse transcription was performed on about 0.45 to 1 ug of RNA. TCRdb analysed the immunoSEQ multiplex PCR reads with MiXCR anew, one entry per CDR3 protein. The sample has under 110,000 distinct CDR3 sequences, 94% seen once. The sequenced sample was CD8+ T cells from PBMCs. The receptors stem from a human donor with Susac syndrome.

This chain uses TRBV7-9 with TRBJ2-7; 8 bases align to TRBD1. Germline V CDR1 and CDR2: SEHNR, FQNEAQ (reference sequence). V was clipped by 5 bases and J by 5 bases; unmatched bases: 11. The CDR3 consists of 15 residues. CDR3 amino acids: CASSGTGKAADEQYF. CDR3 bases: TGTGCCAGCAGCGGGACAGGAAAAGCGGCGGACGAGCAGTACTTC.

V is TRBV9 and J is TRBJ2-3; no clear D. In germline, CDR1 is SGDLS, CDR2 YYNGEE. CDR3 length: 14 residues. The ends were cut back, 4 bases at V and 2 bases at J, with 11 bases in the middle. CDR3 loop: CASSSSNPTDTQYF. In DNA, the CDR3 is TGTGCCAGCAGCTCAAGCAATCCCACAGATACGCAGTATTTT.

Comments on this clonotype: Relative to the germline gene, one junction end is altered; a read error may explain this. The chain couples TRBV9 to TRBJ1-2; 7 positions match TRBD1. CDR3 size: 9 residues. CDR1 SGDLS and CDR2 YYNGEE come from the germline V gene. The CDR3 coding sequence is TGTGCCAGCAGCGAACAGGGGCCCTTC. Translated, it gives CASSEQGPF.

The V and J genes are TRBV19 and TRBJ1-6, with TRBD1 as a possible D gene (6 bases). The V gene lost 7 bases and the J gene lost 9 bases, with 22 bases spanning the gap. The CDR3 consists of 16 residues. Germline V CDR1 and CDR2: LNHDA, SQIVND (reference sequence). Here the CDR3 DNA reads TGTGCCAGTACCATGGCAACCGACAGGACCGGTTCACCCCTCCACTTT. As protein: CASTMATDRTGSPLHF.

The V call is TRBV6-5, the J call TRBJ1-2; TRBD1 matches 8 bases. CDR1 is MNHEY, CDR2 SVGAGI, per germline. Trimming took 0 bases from V and 9 from J; bases not matched to a gene: 6. CDR3 length: 14 amino acids. The CDR3 DNA is TGTGCCAGCAGTTACTCAGCAGGGGGCTGGAGCTACACCTTC. It encodes CASSYSAGGWSYTF.

The rearrangement links TRBV13 to TRBJ2-7, with 9 positions matching TRBD2. CDR3 length: 15 residues. CDR1 and CDR2 (germline): PRHDT, FYEKMQ (reference sequence). The V and J ends lost 6 bases and 2 bases, in that order; junction bases with no gene match: 8. The chain's CDR3 is CASRTGGGGAYEQYF. In nucleotides, the CDR3 is TGTGCCAGCAGGACGGGCGGGGGGGGCGCCTACGAGCAGTACTTC.

This chain connects TRBV3-1 to TRBJ2-5, with D perhaps being TRBD1 or TRBD2 (5 bases each). Trimming took 4 bases from V and 5 from J, leaving 11 bases between them. CDR3 length: 13 amino acids. CDR1 LGHDT and CDR2 YNNKEL come from the germline V gene (reference sequence). The CDR3 bases are TGTGCCAGCAGCCGGGACGCTGGGGAGACCCAGTACTTC. It is translated as CASSRDAGETQYF.

The chain uses TRBV4-2 and TRBJ1-1; no reliable D call. Trimming took 0 bases from V and 8 from J, leaving 7 bases between them. The CDR3 consists of 12 residues. CDR1 LGHNA and CDR2 YNFKEQ come from the germline V gene. The CDR3 sequence is CASSQDKVEAFF. CDR3 bases: TGTGCCAGCAGCCAAGACAAAGTAGAAGCTTTCTTT.

V is TRBV7-9 and J is TRBJ2-7, with 9 bases lining up with TRBD2. Germline trimming cut 2 bases from V and 3 bases from J; bases unmatched to any gene: 5. The CDR3 length is 15 residues. The V gene's germline CDR1 is SEHNR and CDR2 FQNEAQ (reference sequence). In DNA form, the CDR3 reads TGTGCCAGCAGCTTAACAGCGGGGGGCTTCTACGAGCAGTACTTC. Amino acids: CASSLTAGGFYEQYF.

This rearrangement joins TRBV6-6 to TRBJ2-1; D gene unclear. Trimming took off 5 bases at V and 2 bases at J, with 7 bases between the two ends. Germline lookup yields CDR1 MNHNY and CDR2 SVGAGI (reference sequence). This CDR3 has 13 residues. CDR3 loop: CASSDDTYNEQFF. As DNA, the CDR3 is TGTGCCAGCAGTGACGACACCTACAATGAGCAGTTCTTC.

This sequence joins TRBV20-1 and TRBJ2-7, with D hard to call. The CDR3 has 14 residues. Deletions cut 2 bases from V and 4 bases from J, with 15 bases between. Looked up from germline, CDR1 is DFQATT and CDR2 is SNEGSKA (reference sequence). CDR3 sequence reads: CSARTSERGYEQYF. CDR3 DNA: TGCAGTGCTAGAACTTCGGAGAGAGGATACGAGCAGTACTTC.

The gene calls are TRBV7-9 and TRBJ1-5; 7 bases are a match to TRBD1. V gave up 4 bases and J gave up 2 bases; unmatched junction bases: 8. Germline lookup yields CDR1 SEHNR and CDR2 FQNEAQ (reference sequence). This CDR3 has 16 residues. CDR3 region: CASSSDREAGNQPQHF. The CDR3 coding sequence is TGTGCCAGCAGCTCCGACAGGGAGGCAGGCAATCAGCCCCAGCATTTT.